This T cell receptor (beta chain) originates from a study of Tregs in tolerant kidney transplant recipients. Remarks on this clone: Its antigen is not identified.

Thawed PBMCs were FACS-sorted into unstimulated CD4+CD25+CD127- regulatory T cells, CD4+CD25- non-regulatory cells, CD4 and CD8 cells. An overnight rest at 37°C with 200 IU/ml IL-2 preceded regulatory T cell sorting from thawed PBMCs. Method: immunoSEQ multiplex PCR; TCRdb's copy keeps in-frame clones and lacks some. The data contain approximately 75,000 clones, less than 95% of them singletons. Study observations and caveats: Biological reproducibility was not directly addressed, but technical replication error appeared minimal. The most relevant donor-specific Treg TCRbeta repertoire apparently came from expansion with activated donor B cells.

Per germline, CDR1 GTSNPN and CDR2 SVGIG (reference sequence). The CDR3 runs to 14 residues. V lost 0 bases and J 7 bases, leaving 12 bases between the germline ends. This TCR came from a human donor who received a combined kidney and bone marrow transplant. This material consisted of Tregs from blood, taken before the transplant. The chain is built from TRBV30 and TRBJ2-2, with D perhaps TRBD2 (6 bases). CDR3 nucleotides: TGTGCCTGGAGTGTCGCGGGGTCAGACGGGGAGCTGTTTTTT. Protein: CAWSVAGSDGELFF.